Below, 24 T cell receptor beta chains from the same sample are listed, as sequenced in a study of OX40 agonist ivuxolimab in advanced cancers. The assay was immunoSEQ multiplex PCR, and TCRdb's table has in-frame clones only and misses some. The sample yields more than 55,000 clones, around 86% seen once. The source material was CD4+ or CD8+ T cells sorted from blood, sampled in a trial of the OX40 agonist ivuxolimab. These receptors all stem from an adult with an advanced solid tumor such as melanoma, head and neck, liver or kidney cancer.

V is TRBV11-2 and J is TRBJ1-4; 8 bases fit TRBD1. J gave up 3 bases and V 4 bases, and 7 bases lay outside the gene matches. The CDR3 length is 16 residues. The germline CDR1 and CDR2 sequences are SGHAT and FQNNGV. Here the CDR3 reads CASSSIRGQANEKLFF. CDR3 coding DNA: TGTGCCAGCAGCTCCATCAGGGGGCAGGCTAATGAAAAACTGTTTTTT.

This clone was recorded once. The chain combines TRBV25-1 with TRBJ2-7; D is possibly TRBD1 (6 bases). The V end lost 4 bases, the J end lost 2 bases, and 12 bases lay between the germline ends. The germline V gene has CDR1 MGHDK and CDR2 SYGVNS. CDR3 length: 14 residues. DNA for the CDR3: TGTGCCAGCAGTGTGGACAGTACTACCTACGAGCAGTACTTC. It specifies CASSVDSTTYEQYF.

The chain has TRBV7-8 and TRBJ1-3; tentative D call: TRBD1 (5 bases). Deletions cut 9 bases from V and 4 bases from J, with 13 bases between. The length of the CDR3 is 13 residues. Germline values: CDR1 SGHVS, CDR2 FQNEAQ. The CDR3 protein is CASYRGRGNTIYF. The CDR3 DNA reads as TGTGCCAGTTATAGGGGTCGCGGAAACACCATATATTTT. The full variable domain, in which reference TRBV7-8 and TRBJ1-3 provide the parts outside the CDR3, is GAGVSQSPRYKVAKRGQDVALRCDPISGHVSLFWYQQALGQGPEFLTYFQNEAQLDKSGLPSDRFFAERPEGSVSTLKIQRTQQEDSAVYLCASYRGRGNTIYFGEGSWLTVV.

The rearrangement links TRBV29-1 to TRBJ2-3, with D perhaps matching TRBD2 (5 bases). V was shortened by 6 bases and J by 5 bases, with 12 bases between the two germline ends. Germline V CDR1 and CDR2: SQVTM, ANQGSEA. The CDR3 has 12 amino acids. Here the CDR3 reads CSVYEGGDTQYF. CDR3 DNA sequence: TGCAGCGTATACGAGGGCGGAGATACGCAGTATTTT.

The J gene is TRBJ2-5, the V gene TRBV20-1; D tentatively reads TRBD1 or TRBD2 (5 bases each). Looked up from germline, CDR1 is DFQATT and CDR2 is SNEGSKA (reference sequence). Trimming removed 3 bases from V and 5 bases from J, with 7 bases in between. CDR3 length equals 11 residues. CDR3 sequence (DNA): TGCAGTGCTAGCTGGGGGGAGACCCAGTACTTC. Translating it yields CSASWGETQYF.

Written as DNA, the CDR3 is TGTGCCAGCTCATCGGAGAACTATGGCTACACCTTC. It codes for CASSSENYGYTF. V and J are TRBV18 and TRBJ1-2; D is undetermined. The CDR3 is made up of 12 amino acids. Germline CDR1 reads KGHSH; CDR2 reads LQKENI. Trimming pared 5 bases from V and 2 bases from J, leaving 6 bases between. Looking up the rest from reference TRBV18 and TRBJ1-2 gives the full variable domain: NAGVMQNPRHLVRRRGQEARLRCSPMKGHSHVYWYRQLPEEGLKFMVYLQKENIIDESGMPKERFSAEFPKEGPSILRIQQVVRGDSAAYFCASSSENYGYTFGSGTRLTVV.

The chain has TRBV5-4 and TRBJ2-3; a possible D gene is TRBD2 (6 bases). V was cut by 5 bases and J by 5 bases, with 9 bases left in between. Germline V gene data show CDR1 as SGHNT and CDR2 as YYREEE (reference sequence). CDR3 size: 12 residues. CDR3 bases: TGTGCCAGCAGGGAGGGCAAAGATACGCAGTATTTT. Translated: CASREGKDTQYF.

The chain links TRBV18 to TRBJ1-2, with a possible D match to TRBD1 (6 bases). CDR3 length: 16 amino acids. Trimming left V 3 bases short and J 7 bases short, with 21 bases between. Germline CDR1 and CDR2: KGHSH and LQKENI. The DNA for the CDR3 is TGTGCCAGCTCACCCCCGGGGGCCAGGGAGGAATCTGGCTACACCTTC. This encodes CASSPPGAREESGYTF.

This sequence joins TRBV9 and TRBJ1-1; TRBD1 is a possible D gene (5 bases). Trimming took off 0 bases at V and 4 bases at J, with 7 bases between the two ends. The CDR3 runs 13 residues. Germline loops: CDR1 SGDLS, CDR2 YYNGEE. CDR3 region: CASSVGGSTEAFF. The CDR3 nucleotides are TGTGCCAGCAGCGTAGGGGGGAGCACTGAAGCTTTCTTT.

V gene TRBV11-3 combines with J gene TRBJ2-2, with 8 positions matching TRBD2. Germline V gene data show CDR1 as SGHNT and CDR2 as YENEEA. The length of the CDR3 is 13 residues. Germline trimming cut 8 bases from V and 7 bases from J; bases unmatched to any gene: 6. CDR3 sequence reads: CASRRGADGELFF. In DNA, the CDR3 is TGTGCCAGCCGGCGGGGGGCCGACGGGGAGCTGTTTTTT.

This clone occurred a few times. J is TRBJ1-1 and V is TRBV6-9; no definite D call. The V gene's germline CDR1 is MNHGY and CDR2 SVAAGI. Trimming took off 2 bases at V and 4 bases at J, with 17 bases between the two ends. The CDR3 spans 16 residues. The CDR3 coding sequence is TGTGCCAGCAGTTATGGACCGTTGGGTCGAGGCACTGAAGCTTTCTTT. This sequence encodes CASSYGPLGRGTEAFF.

CDR3 protein: CASSSTGTMGEKLFF. The CDR3 region has the DNA TGTGCCAGCAGCTCCACAGGAACTATGGGTGAAAAACTGTTTTTT. The chain employs TRBV7-3 and TRBJ1-4, with D possibly matching TRBD1 (5 bases). Germline CDR1 reads SGHTA; CDR2 reads FQGTGA. The length of the CDR3 is 15 residues. The germline V and J ends were trimmed by 4 bases and 7 bases, with 16 bases remaining between them.

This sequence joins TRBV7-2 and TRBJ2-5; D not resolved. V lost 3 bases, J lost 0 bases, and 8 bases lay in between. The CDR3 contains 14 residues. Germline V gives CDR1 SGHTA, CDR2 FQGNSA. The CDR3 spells CASSLGFHQETQYF. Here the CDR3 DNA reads TGTGCCAGCAGCTTGGGGTTTCACCAAGAGACCCAGTACTTC.

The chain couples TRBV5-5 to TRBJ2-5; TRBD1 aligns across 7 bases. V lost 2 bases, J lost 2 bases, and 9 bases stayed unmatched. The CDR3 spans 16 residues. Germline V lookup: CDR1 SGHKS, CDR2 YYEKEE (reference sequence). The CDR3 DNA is TGTGCCAGCAGCTTTGGGACAGATAGCCTTCAAGAGACCCAGTACTTC. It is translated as CASSFGTDSLQETQYF. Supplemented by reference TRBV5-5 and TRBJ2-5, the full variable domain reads DAGVTQSPTHLIKTRGQQVTLRCSPISGHKSVSWYQQVLGQGPQFIFQYYEKEERGRGNFPDRFSARQFPNYSSELNVNALLLGDSALYLCASSFGTDSLQETQYFGPGTRLLVL.

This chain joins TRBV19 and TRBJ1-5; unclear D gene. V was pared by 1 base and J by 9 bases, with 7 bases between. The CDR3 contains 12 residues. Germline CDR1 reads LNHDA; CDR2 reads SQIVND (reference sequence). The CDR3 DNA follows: TGTGCCAGTAGTATAGTTGAGGGGCCCCAGCATTTT. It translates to CASSIVEGPQHF. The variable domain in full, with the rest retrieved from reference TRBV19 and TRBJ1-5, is DGGITQSPKYLFRKEGQNVTLSCEQNLNHDAMYWYRQDPGQGLRLIYYSQIVNDFQKGDIAEGYSVSREKKESFPLTVTSAQKNPTAFYLCASSIVEGPQHFGDGTRLSIL.

DNA of the CDR3: TGTGCCAGCAGCCCGGACAGGCCCGCGTACATTCAGTACTTC. Translating it yields CASSPDRPAYIQYF. The V call is TRBV7-2, the J call TRBJ2-4; 7 bases line up with TRBD1. With 5 bases clipped from V and 8 bases from J, the junction kept 9 bases outside the gene matches. Looked up from germline, CDR1 is SGHTA and CDR2 is FQGNSA. CDR3 length: 14 residues.

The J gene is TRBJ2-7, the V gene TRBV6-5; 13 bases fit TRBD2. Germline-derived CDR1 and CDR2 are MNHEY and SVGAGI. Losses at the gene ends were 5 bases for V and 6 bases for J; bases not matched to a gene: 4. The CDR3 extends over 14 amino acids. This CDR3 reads CASSRTSGGSEQYF. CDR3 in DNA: TGTGCCAGCAGTCGGACTAGCGGGGGAAGCGAGCAGTACTTC.

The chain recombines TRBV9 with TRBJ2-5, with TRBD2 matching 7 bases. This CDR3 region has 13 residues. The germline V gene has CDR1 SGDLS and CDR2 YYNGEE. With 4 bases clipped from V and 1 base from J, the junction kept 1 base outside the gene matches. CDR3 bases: TGTGCCAGCAGCTGGGGGGGCCAAGAGACCCAGTACTTC. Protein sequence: CASSWGGQETQYF.

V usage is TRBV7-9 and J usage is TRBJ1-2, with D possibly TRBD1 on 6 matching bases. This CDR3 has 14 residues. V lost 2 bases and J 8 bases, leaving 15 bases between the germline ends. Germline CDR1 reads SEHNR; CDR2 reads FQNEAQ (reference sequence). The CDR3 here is CASSLYREGEGYTF. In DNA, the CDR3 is TGTGCCAGCAGCTTATACAGGGAGGGGGAAGGCTACACCTTC. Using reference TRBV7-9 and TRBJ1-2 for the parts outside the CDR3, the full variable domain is DTGVSQNPRHKITKRGQNVTFRCDPISEHNRLYWYRQTLGQGPEFLTYFQNEAQLEKSRLLSDRFSAERPKGSFSTLEIQRTEQGDSAMYLCASSLYREGEGYTFGSGTRLTVV.

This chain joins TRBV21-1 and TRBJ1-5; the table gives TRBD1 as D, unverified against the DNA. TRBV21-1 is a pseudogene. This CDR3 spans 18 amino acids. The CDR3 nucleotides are TGTGCCAGCAGCAAAGTGTTTAAAGGGGGATATAGCAATCAGCCCCAGCATTTT. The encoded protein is CASSKVFKGGYSNQPQHF.

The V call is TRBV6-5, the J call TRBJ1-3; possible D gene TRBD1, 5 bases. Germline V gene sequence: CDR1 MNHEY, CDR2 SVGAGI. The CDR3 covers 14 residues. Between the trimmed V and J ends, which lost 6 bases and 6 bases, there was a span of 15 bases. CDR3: CASRPGLGPNTIYF. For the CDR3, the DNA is TGTGCCAGCAGACCGGGACTCGGGCCAAACACCATATATTTT.

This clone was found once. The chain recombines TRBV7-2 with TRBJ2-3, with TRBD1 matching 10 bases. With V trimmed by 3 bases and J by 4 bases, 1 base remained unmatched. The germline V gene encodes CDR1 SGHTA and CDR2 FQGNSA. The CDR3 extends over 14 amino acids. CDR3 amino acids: CASSLGQGPDTQYF. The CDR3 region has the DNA TGTGCCAGCAGCTTGGGACAGGGGCCAGATACGCAGTATTTT. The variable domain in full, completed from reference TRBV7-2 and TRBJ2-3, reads GAGVSQSPSNKVTEKGKDVELRCDPISGHTALYWYRQSLGQGLEFLIYFQGNSAPDKSGLPSDRFSAERTGGSVSTLTIQRTQQEDSAVYLCASSLGQGPDTQYFGPGTRLTVL.

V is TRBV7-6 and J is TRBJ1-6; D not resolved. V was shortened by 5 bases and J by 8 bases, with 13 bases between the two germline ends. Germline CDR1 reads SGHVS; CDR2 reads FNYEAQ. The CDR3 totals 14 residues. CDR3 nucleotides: TGTGCCAGCAGCCACACAGCCAACCATTCACCCCTCCACTTT. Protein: CASSHTANHSPLHF.

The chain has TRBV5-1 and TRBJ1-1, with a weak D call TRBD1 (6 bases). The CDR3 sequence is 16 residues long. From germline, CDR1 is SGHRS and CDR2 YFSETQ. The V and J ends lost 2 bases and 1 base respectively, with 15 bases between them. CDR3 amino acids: CASSFAGVAGNTEAFF. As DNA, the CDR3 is TGCGCCAGCAGCTTTGCAGGGGTCGCTGGGAACACTGAAGCTTTCTTT.